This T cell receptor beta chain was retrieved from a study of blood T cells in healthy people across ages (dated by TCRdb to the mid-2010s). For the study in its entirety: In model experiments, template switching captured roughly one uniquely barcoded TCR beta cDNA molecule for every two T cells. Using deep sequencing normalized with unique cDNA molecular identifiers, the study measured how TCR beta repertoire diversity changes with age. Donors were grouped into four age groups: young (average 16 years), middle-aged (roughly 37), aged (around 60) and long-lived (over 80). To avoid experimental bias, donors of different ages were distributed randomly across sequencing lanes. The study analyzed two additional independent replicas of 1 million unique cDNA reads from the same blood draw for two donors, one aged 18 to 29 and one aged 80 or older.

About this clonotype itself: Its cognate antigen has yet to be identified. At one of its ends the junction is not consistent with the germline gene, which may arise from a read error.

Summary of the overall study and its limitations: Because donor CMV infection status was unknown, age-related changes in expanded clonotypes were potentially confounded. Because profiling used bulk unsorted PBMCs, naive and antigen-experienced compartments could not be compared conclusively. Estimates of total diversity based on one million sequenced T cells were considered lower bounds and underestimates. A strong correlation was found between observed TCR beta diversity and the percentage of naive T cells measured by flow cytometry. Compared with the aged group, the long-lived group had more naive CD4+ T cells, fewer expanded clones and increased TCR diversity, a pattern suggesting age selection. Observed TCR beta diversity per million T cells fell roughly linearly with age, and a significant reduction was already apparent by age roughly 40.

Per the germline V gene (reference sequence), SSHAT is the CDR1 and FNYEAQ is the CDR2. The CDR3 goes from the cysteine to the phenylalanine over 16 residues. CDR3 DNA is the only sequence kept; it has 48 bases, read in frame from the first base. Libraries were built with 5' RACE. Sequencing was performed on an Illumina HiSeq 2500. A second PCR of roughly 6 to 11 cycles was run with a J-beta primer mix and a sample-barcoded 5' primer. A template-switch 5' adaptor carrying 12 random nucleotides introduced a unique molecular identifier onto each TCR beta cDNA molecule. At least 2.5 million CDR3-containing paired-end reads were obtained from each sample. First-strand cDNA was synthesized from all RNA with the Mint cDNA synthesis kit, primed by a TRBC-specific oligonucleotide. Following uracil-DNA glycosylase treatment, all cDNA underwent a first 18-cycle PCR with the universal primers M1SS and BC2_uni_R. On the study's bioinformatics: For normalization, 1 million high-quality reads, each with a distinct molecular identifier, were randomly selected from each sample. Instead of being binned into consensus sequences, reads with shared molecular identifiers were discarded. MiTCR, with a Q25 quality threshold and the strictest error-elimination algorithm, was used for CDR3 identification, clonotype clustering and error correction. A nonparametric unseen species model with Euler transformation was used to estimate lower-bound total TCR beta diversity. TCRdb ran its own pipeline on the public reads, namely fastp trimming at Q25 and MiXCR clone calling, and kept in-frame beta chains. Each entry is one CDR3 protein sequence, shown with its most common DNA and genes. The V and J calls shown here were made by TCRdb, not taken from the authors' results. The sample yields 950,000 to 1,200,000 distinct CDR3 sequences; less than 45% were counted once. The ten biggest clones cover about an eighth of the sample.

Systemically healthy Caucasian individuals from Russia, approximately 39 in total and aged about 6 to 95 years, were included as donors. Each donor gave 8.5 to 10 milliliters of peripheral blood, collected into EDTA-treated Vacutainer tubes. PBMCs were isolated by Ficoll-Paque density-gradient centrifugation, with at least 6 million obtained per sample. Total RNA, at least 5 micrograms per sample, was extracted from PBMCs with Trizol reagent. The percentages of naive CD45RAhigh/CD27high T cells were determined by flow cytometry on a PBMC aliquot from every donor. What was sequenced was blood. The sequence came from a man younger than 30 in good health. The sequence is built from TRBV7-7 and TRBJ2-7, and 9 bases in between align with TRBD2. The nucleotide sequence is TGTGCTAGCAGCTTAAGTATGACTAGCGGCGACAATGAGCAGTACTTC. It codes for CASSLSMTSGDNEQYF.